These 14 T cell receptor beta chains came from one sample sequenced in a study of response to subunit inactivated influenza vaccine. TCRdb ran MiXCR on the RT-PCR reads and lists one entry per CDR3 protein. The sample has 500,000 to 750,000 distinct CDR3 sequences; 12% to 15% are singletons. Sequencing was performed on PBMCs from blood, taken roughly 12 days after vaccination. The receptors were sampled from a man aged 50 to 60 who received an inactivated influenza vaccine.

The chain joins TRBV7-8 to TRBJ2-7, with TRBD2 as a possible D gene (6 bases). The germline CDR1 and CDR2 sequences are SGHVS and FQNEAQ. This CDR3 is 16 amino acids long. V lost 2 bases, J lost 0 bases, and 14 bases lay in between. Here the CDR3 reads CASSLRRDLPSYEQYF. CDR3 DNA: TGTGCCAGCAGCTTAAGAAGGGACTTACCCTCCTACGAGCAGTACTTC.

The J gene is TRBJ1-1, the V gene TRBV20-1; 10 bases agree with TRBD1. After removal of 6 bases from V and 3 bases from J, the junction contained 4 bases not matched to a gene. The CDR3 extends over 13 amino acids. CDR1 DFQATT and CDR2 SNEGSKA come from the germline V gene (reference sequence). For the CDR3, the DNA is TGCAGTGCCCCGGACAGGGGGGACACTGAAGCTTTCTTT. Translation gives CSAPDRGDTEAFF.

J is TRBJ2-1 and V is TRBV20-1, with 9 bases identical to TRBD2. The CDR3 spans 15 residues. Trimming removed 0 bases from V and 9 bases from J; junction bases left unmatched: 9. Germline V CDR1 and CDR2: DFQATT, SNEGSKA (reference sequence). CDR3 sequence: CSARDRLAGHIEQFF. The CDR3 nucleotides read TGCAGTGCTAGAGATAGGCTAGCGGGGCACATTGAGCAGTTCTTC.

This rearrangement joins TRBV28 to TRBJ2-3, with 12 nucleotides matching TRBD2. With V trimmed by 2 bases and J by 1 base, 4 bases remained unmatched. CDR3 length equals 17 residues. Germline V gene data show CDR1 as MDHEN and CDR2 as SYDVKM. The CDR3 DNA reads TGTGCCAGCAGTTTAGGGGGACTAGCGGGCCGCACAGATACGCAGTATTTT. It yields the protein CASSLGGLAGRTDTQYF.

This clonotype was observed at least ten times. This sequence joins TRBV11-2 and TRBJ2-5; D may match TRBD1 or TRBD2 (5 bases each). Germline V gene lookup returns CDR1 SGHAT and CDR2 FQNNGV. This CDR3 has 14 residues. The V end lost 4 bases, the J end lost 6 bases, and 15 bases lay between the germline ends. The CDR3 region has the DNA TGTGCCAGCAGCTCCCCCACCGGGACCCAGACCCAGTACTTC. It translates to CASSSPTGTQTQYF.

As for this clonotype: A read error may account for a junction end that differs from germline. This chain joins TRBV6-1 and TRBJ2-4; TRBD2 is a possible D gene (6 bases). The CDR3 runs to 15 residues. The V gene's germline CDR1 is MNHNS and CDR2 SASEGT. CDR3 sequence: CAGSPQGLAKNIQYF. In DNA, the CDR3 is TGTGCCGGCAGTCCCCAGGGACTAGCCAAAAACATTCAGTACTTC.

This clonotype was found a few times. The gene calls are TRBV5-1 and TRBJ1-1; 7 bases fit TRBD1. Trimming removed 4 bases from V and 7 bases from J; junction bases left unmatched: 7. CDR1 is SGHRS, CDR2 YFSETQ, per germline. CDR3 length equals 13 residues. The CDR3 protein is CASSAGTALEAFF. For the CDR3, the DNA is TGCGCCAGCAGCGCCGGGACAGCACTTGAAGCTTTCTTT.

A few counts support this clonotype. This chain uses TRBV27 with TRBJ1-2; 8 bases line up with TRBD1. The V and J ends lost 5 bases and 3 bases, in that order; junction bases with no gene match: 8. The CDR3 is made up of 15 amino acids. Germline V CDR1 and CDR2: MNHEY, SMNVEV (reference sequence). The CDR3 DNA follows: TGTGCCAGCAGTCAACGGACAGGGCCGGACTATGGCTACACCTTC. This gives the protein CASSQRTGPDYGYTF.

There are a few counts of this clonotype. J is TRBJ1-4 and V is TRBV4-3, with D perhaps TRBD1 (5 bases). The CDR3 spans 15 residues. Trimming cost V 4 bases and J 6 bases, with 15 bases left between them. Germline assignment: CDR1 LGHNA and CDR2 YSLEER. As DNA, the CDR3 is TGCGCCAGCAGCCTAACGGGACCAGGTGATGAAAAACTGTTTTTT. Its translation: CASSLTGPGDEKLFF.

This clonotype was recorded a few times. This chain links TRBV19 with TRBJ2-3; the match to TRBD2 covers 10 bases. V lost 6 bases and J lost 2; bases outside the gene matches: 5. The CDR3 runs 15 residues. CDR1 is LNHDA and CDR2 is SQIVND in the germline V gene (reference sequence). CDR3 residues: CASSPLAGFTDTQYF. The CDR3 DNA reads TGTGCCAGTAGCCCACTAGCGGGATTCACAGATACGCAGTATTTT.

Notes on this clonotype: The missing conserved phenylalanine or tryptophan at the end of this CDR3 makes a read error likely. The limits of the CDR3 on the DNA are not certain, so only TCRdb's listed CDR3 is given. CDR3 loop: CASSLGPEQSLSL. The chain is built from TRBV7-2 and TRBJ2-7. Including both end residues, the CDR3 is 13 amino acids long. The germline V gene encodes CDR1 SGHTA and CDR2 FQGNSA.

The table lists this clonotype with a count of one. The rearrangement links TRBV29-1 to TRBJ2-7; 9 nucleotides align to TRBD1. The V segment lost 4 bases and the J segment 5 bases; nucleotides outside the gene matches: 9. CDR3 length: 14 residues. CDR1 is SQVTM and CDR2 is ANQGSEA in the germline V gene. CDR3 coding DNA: TGCAGCGTTGCATCCGGGACAGGGCAGCACGAGCAGTACTTC. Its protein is CSVASGTGQHEQYF.

CDR3 nucleotides: TGTGCCAGCAGCCGACACCGGGACAGGGGAGCGGCAGATACGCAGTATTTT. Its protein is CASSRHRDRGAADTQYF. The chain uses TRBV5-5 and TRBJ2-3; 10 bases fit TRBD1. Germline CDR1 reads SGHKS; CDR2 reads YYEKEE (reference sequence). This CDR3 is 17 amino acids long. Unmatched junction bases numbered 12, after V lost 4 bases and J lost 4 bases.

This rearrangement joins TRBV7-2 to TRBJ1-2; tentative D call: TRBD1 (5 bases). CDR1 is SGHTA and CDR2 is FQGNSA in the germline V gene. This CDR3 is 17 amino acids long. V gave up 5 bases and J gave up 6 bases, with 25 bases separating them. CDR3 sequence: CASSPHPDSRGGHGYTF. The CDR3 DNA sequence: TGTGCCAGCAGCCCCCACCCAGACTCTCGGGGGGGTCATGGCTACACCTTC.